This T cell receptor (beta chain) is from a study of early T cells in non-severe SARS-CoV-2 infection. Trimming cost V 4 bases and J 7 bases, with 7 bases left between them. Germline CDR1 reads SNHLY; CDR2 reads FYNNEI. The CDR3 is made up of 11 amino acids. General observations from the study: Lookups in VDJdb leaned toward anti-spike CD8 responses and missed private and CD4 specificities.

This clonotype was recorded a few times. Antigen unknown. Individual cDNA molecules each received unique molecular identifiers attached to them. TCRdb ran MiXCR on the 5' RACE reads and lists one entry per CDR3 protein. Among about 88,000 distinct CDR3 sequences listed, 15% were seen once. Sample: whole blood. The rearrangement uses TRBV2 and TRBJ1-1; no clear D. This sequence originates from an adult who was a healthcare worker with PCR-confirmed SARS-CoV-2 infection or an uninfected control (not recorded which). This CDR3 reads CASSGYLEAFF. The CDR3 nucleotides are TGTGCCAGCAGTGGTTACCTTGAAGCTTTCTTT.